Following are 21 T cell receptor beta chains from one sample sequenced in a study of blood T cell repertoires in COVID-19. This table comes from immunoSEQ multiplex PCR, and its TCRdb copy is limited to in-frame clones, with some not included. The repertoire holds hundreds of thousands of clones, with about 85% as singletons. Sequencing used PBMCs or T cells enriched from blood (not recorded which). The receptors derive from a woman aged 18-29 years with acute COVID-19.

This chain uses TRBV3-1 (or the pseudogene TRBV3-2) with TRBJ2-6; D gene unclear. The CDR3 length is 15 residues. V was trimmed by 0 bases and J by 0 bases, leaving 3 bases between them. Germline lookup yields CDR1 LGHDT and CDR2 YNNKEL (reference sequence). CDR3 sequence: CASSQDRSGANVLTF. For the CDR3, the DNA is TGTGCCAGCAGCCAAGACCGCTCTGGGGCCAACGTCCTGACTTTC.

The CDR3 DNA follows: TGTGCCAGCAGCCCCCTCGTTCCGACTAGCATGGGTACAGATACGCAGTATTTT. Residues: CASSPLVPTSMGTDTQYF. The chain couples TRBV5-4 to TRBJ2-3; 7 bases agree with TRBD2. The CDR3 sequence is 18 residues long. Trimming removed 4 bases from V and 3 bases from J; junction bases left unmatched: 17. CDR1 and CDR2 (germline): SGHNT, YYREEE (reference sequence). The full variable domain, completed using reference TRBV5-4 and TRBJ2-3, is ETGVTQSPTHLIKTRGQQVTLRCSSQSGHNTVSWYQQALGQGPQFIFQYYREEENGRGNFPPRFSGLQFPNYSSELNVNALELDDSALYLCASSPLVPTSMGTDTQYFGPGTRLTVL.

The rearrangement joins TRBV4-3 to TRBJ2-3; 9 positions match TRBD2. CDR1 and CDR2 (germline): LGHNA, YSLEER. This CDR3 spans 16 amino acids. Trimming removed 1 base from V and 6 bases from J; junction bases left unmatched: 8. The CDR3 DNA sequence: TGCGCCAGCAGCCAAGTTTTGGCGGGAGGGCCCGATACGCAGTATTTT. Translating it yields CASSQVLAGGPDTQYF.

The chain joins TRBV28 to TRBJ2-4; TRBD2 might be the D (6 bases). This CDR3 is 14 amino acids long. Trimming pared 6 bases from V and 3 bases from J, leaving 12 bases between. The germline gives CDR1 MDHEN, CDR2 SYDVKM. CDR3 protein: CASSGGGVKNIQYF. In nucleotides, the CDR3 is TGTGCCAGCAGCGGGGGAGGTGTCAAAAACATTCAGTACTTC. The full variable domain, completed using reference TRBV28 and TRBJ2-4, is DVKVTQSSRYLVKRTGEKVFLECVQDMDHENMFWYRQDPGLGLRLIYFSYDVKMKEKGDIPEGYSVSREKKERFSLILESASTNQTSMYLCASSGGGVKNIQYFGAGTRLSVL.

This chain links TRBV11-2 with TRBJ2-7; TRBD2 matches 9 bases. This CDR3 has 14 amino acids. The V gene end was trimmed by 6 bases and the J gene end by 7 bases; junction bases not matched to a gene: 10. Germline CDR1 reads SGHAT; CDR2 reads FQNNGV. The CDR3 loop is CASSTLAGMGEQYF. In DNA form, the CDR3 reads TGTGCCAGCAGTACCCTAGCGGGGATGGGAGAGCAGTACTTC.

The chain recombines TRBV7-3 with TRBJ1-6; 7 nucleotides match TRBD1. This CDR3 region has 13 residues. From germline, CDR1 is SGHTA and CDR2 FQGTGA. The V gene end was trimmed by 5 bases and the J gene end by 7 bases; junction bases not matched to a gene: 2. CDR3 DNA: TGTGCCAGCAGCACGGGACAGAATTCACCCCTCCACTTT. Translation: CASSTGQNSPLHF.

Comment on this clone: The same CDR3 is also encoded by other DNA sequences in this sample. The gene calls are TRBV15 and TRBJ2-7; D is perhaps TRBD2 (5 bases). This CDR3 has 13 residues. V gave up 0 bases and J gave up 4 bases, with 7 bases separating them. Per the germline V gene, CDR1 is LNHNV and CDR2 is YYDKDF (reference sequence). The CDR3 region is CATSRDRGYEQYF. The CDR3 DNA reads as TGTGCCACCAGCAGAGATCGGGGTTACGAGCAGTACTTC.

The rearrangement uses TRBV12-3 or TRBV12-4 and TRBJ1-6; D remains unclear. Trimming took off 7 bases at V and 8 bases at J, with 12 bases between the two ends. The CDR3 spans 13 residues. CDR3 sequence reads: CASKLYADSPLHF. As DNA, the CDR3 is TGTGCCAGCAAACTCTACGCGGATTCACCCCTCCACTTT.

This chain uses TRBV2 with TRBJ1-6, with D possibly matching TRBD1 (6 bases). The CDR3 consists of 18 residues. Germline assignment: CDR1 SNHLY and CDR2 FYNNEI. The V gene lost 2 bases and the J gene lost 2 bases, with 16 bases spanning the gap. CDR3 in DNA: TGTGCCAGCAGTGAATGGGGGGAGGGGGTAACCTATAATTCACCCCTCCACTTT. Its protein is CASSEWGEGVTYNSPLHF.

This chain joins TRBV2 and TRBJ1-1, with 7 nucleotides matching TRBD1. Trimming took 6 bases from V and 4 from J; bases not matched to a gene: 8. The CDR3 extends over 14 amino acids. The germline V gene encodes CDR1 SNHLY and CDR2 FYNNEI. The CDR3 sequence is CASSSGGGGTEAFF. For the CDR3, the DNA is TGTGCCAGCAGCTCCGGAGGGGGCGGCACTGAAGCTTTCTTT.

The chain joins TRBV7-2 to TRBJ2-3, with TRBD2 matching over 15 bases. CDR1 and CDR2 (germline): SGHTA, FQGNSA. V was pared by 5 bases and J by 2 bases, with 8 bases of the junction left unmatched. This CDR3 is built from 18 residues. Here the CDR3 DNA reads TGTGCCAGCAGCCTTGGACTAGCGGGAGGGCCTACCACAGATACGCAGTATTTT. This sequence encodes CASSLGLAGGPTTDTQYF.

CDR3 DNA sequence: TGTGCCAGCAGCCCGTCCCGGGGGGGGTCCTACAATGAGCAGTTCTTC. This encodes CASSPSRGGSYNEQFF. J is TRBJ2-1 and V is TRBV3-1 (or the pseudogene TRBV3-2); 8 nucleotides match TRBD2. V trimming: 4 bases; J trimming: 1 base; junction bases outside the gene matches: 6. The germline V gene encodes CDR1 LGHDT and CDR2 YNNKEL (reference sequence). This CDR3 is built from 16 residues.

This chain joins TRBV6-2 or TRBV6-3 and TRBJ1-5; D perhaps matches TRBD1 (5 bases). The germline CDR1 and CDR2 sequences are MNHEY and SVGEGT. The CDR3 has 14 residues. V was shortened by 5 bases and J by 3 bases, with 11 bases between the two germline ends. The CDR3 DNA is TGTGCCAGCAGTGTCAGGGCACTCAATCAGCCCCAGCATTTT. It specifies CASSVRALNQPQHF.

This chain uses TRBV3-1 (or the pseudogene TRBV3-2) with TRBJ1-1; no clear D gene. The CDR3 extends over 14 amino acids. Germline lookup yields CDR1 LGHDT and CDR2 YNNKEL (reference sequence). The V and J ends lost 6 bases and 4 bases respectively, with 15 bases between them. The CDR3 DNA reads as TGTGCCAGCAGTACTAGACCGAGAGGCACTGAAGCTTTCTTT. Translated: CASSTRPRGTEAFF.

CDR3 bases: TGTGCCAGCAGCCCAGTCCTCGCTGGGGCCAACGTCCTGACTTTC. This sequence encodes CASSPVLAGANVLTF. This chain connects TRBV7-2 to TRBJ2-6, with D uncertain. Germline CDR1 is SGHTA and CDR2 is FQGNSA. V was clipped by 5 bases and J by 2 bases, with 10 bases between them. The CDR3 is made up of 15 amino acids. Full variable domain (remainder filled in from reference TRBV7-2 and TRBJ2-6): GAGVSQSPSNKVTEKGKDVELRCDPISGHTALYWYRQSLGQGLEFLIYFQGNSAPDKSGLPSDRFSAERTGGSVSTLTIQRTQQEDSAVYLCASSPVLAGANVLTFGAGSRLTVL.

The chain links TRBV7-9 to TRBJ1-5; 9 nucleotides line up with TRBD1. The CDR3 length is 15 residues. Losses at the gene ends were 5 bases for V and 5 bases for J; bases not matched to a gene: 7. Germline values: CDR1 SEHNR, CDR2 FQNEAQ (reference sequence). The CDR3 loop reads CASSRKGQGDQPQHF. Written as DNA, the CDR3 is TGTGCCAGCAGCCGCAAGGGACAGGGTGATCAGCCCCAGCATTTT.

CDR3 DNA sequence: TGTGCCAGCTCACCACTCCGCACAGCGACAGGGGGCAGTGGCTATGGCTACACCTTC. Amino acids: CASSPLRTATGGSGYGYTF. The V gene is TRBV18, the J gene TRBJ1-2, with TRBD1 matching over 10 bases. The CDR3 spans 19 residues. Losses at the gene ends were 1 base for V and 4 bases for J; bases not matched to a gene: 15. The germline V gene has CDR1 KGHSH and CDR2 LQKENI.

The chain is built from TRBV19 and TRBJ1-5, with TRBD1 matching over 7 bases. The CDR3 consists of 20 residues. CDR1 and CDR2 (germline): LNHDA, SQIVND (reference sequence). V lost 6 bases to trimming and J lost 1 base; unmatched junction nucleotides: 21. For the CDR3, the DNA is TGTGCCAGTAGAATGGGATTCTTACAGGGGCAGCGTATCAGCAATCAGCCCCAGCATTTT. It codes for CASRMGFLQGQRISNQPQHF.

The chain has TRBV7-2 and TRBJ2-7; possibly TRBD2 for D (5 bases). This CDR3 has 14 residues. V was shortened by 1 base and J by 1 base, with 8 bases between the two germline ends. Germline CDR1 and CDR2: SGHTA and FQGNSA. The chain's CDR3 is CASSLGGNSYEQYF. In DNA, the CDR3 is TGTGCCAGCAGCTTAGGAGGGAATTCCTACGAGCAGTACTTC.

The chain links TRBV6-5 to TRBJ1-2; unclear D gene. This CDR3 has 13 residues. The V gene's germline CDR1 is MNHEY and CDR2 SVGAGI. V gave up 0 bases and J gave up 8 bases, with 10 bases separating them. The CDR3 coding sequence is TGTGCCAGCAGTTACTCGATGGGAGAAGGCTACACCTTC. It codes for CASSYSMGEGYTF.

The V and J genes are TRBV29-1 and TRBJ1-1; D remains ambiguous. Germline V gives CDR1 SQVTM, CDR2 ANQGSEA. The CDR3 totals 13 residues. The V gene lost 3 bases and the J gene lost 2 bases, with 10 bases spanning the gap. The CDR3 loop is CSVEGSGNTEAFF. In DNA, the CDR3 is TGCAGCGTTGAGGGTTCGGGAAACACTGAAGCTTTCTTT.